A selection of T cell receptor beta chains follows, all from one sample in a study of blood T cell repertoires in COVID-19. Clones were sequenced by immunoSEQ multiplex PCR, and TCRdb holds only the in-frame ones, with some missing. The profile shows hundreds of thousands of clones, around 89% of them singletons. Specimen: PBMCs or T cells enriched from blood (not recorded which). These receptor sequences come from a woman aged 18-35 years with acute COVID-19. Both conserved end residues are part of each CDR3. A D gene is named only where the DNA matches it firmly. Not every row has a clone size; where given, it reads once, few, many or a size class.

CDR3aa: CASSPEQGNTEAFF
abundance: NA
d_gene: NA
v_gene: TRBV18
j_gene: TRBJ1-1

CDR3aa: CASSQVAYNEQFF
abundance: NA
d_gene: NA
v_gene: TRBV7-6
j_gene: TRBJ2-1

CDR3aa: CASSPPLYRSGQMNTEAFF
abundance: once
d_gene: NA
v_gene: TRBV28
j_gene: TRBJ1-1

CDR3aa: CASSLRPGGLSEQFF
abundance: NA
d_gene: TRBD2
v_gene: TRBV28
j_gene: TRBJ2-1

CDR3aa: CASSYGDRDRSPLHF
abundance: NA
d_gene: TRBD1
v_gene: TRBV6-5
j_gene: TRBJ1-6

CDR3aa: CSADRGPFNEQFF
abundance: NA
d_gene: TRBD1
v_gene: TRBV29-1
j_gene: TRBJ2-1

CDR3aa: CASSPLGNVDSSSGANVLTF
abundance: NA
d_gene: NA
v_gene: TRBV4-1
j_gene: TRBJ2-6

CDR3aa: CASSSPGAGTDTQYF
abundance: NA
d_gene: NA
v_gene: TRBV7-9
j_gene: TRBJ2-3

CDR3aa: CASDPRGAADTQYF
abundance: NA
d_gene: NA
v_gene: TRBV2
j_gene: TRBJ2-3

CDR3aa: CSVGEFGDTQYF
abundance: NA
d_gene: NA
v_gene: TRBV29-1
j_gene: TRBJ2-3

CDR3aa: CASSPIQGAYSPLHF
abundance: once
d_gene: TRBD1
v_gene: TRBV18
j_gene: TRBJ1-6

CDR3aa: CASSPSTGGSGYTF
abundance: NA
d_gene: TRBD1
v_gene: TRBV18
j_gene: TRBJ1-2

CDR3aa: CASSIGQGTGYTF
abundance: NA
d_gene: NA
v_gene: TRBV19
j_gene: TRBJ1-2

CDR3aa: CASSYRGSPYEQYF
abundance: NA
d_gene: NA
v_gene: TRBV6-5
j_gene: TRBJ2-7

CDR3aa: CASSLNINTEAFF
abundance: NA
d_gene: NA
v_gene: TRBV7-3
j_gene: TRBJ1-1

CDR3aa: CASSQEFIGSSYEQYF
abundance: NA
d_gene: NA
v_gene: TRBV14
j_gene: TRBJ2-7

CDR3aa: CASSYGYQPQHF
abundance: NA
d_gene: NA
v_gene: TRBV28
j_gene: TRBJ1-5

CDR3aa: CASTRGAQGGETQYF
abundance: NA
d_gene: TRBD2
v_gene: TRBV5-4
j_gene: TRBJ2-5

CDR3aa: CASRRAGGNTGELFF
abundance: NA
d_gene: TRBD2
v_gene: TRBV5-4
j_gene: TRBJ2-2

CDR3aa: CAISEPPSAGEAFF
abundance: NA
d_gene: NA
v_gene: TRBV10-3
j_gene: TRBJ1-1

CDR3aa: CASSQQRREQGGRDNSPLHF
abundance: NA
d_gene: TRBD1
v_gene: TRBV4-3
j_gene: TRBJ1-6

CDR3aa: CASSTQGQETQYF
abundance: NA
d_gene: NA
v_gene: TRBV5-1
j_gene: TRBJ2-5

CDR3aa: CASKSPGNYGYTF
abundance: NA
d_gene: NA
v_gene: TRBV27
j_gene: TRBJ1-2

CDR3aa: CASSQNWGLTEAFF
abundance: NA
d_gene: NA
v_gene: TRBV5-6
j_gene: TRBJ1-1

CDR3aa: CASSLGTVNSNQPQHF
abundance: NA
d_gene: TRBD1
v_gene: TRBV4-2
j_gene: TRBJ1-5

CDR3aa: CASSNRDRVVNEQFF
abundance: NA
d_gene: TRBD1
v_gene: TRBV19
j_gene: TRBJ2-1

CDR3aa: CASSPRDTPRRFF
abundance: NA
d_gene: NA
v_gene: TRBV7-9
j_gene: TRBJ2-1

CDR3aa: CASSTQQAVAQETQYF
abundance: once
d_gene: NA
v_gene: TRBV7-9
j_gene: TRBJ2-5

CDR3aa: CASSLKTTNYGYTF
abundance: NA
d_gene: NA
v_gene: TRBV5-6
j_gene: TRBJ1-2

CDR3aa: CASRKTGTNTDTQYF
abundance: NA
d_gene: TRBD1
v_gene: TRBV7-2
j_gene: TRBJ2-3

CDR3aa: CASSIVGTGNTIYF
abundance: NA
d_gene: NA
v_gene: TRBV19
j_gene: TRBJ1-3

CDR3aa: CASSLTGGPLHF
abundance: NA
d_gene: NA
v_gene: TRBV12-3/TRBV12-4
j_gene: TRBJ1-6

CDR3aa: CASSFEFSDEQFF
abundance: NA
d_gene: NA
v_gene: TRBV12-3/TRBV12-4
j_gene: TRBJ2-1

CDR3aa: CASRKGQGSEQYF
abundance: NA
d_gene: TRBD1
v_gene: TRBV12-3/TRBV12-4
j_gene: TRBJ2-7

CDR3aa: CATSRDSPLAGGYEQYF
abundance: NA
d_gene: TRBD2
v_gene: TRBV15
j_gene: TRBJ2-7

CDR3aa: CASSLVLAGAKNEQFF
abundance: NA
d_gene: TRBD2
v_gene: TRBV5-4
j_gene: TRBJ2-1

CDR3aa: CSALGGNTGELFF
abundance: once
d_gene: NA
v_gene: TRBV29-1
j_gene: TRBJ2-2

CDR3aa: CASSESAGNEKLFF
abundance: NA
d_gene: NA
v_gene: TRBV10-1
j_gene: TRBJ1-4

CDR3aa: CASSYQVGGTDTQYF
abundance: once
d_gene: NA
v_gene: TRBV6-2/TRBV6-3
j_gene: TRBJ2-3

CDR3aa: CASSFGGYEQYF
abundance: NA
d_gene: NA
v_gene: TRBV2
j_gene: TRBJ2-7

CDR3aa: CASSQDGRGGYGYTF
abundance: NA
d_gene: NA
v_gene: TRBV4-1
j_gene: TRBJ1-2

CDR3aa: CASSRGLAKNIQYF
abundance: NA
d_gene: NA
v_gene: TRBV4-1
j_gene: TRBJ2-4

CDR3aa: CASWTSGSSEQFF
abundance: NA
d_gene: TRBD2
v_gene: TRBV6-5
j_gene: TRBJ2-1

CDR3aa: CATSRERPNYGYTF
abundance: NA
d_gene: NA
v_gene: TRBV15
j_gene: TRBJ1-2

CDR3aa: CASSQDRSSGRAIDEQYF
abundance: NA
d_gene: TRBD2
v_gene: TRBV3-1/TRBV3-2
j_gene: TRBJ2-7

CDR3aa: CAISEPSGGLREQYF
abundance: NA
d_gene: TRBD2
v_gene: TRBV10-3
j_gene: TRBJ2-7

CDR3aa: CASSLVAGGPYNEQFF
abundance: once
d_gene: TRBD2
v_gene: TRBV5-1
j_gene: TRBJ2-1

CDR3aa: CASSLQGMGSPLHF
abundance: NA
d_gene: NA
v_gene: TRBV5-1
j_gene: TRBJ1-6

CDR3aa: CASSLTDRASAYGYTF
abundance: NA
d_gene: TRBD1
v_gene: TRBV5-1
j_gene: TRBJ1-2

CDR3aa: CASSLVDRPLGTIYF
abundance: NA
d_gene: NA
v_gene: TRBV7-2
j_gene: TRBJ1-3

CDR3aa: CSASNREDTQYF
abundance: NA
d_gene: NA
v_gene: TRBV20-1
j_gene: TRBJ2-5

CDR3aa: CASSLTWEGAYNEQFF
abundance: once
d_gene: NA
v_gene: TRBV11-2
j_gene: TRBJ2-1

CDR3aa: CASSGLGAPNNEQFF
abundance: NA
d_gene: NA
v_gene: TRBV9
j_gene: TRBJ2-1

CDR3aa: CASSLRLASTDTQYF
abundance: NA
d_gene: NA
v_gene: TRBV7-8
j_gene: TRBJ2-3

CDR3aa: CASSLPTQGASSYEQYF
abundance: NA
d_gene: TRBD1
v_gene: TRBV28
j_gene: TRBJ2-7

CDR3aa: CATSSWQNTEAFF
abundance: NA
d_gene: NA
v_gene: TRBV15
j_gene: TRBJ1-1

CDR3aa: CASSTPTGNTGELFF
abundance: NA
d_gene: NA
v_gene: TRBV5-1
j_gene: TRBJ2-2

CDR3aa: CASSPQGLIPRSGNTIYF
abundance: NA
d_gene: NA
v_gene: TRBV18
j_gene: TRBJ1-3

CDR3aa: CASRPWGSGKNEQFF
abundance: once
d_gene: TRBD2
v_gene: TRBV6-6
j_gene: TRBJ2-1